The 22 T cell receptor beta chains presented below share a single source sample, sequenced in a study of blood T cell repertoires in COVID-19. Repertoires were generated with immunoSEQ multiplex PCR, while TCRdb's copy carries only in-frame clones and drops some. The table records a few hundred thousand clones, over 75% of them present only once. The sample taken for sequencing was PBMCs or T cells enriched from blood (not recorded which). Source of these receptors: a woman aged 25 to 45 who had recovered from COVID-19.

The CDR3 reads CASSQDSVYEQYF. In DNA form, the CDR3 reads TGTGCCAGCAGTCAGGACAGCGTCTACGAGCAGTACTTC. The V and J genes are TRBV2 and TRBJ2-7; a weak D match, TRBD1 (6 bases). This CDR3 region has 13 residues. The germline gives CDR1 SNHLY, CDR2 FYNNEI. Trimming shortened V by 5 bases and J by 3 bases, and 11 bases separated the two germline ends.

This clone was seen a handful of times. CDR3 loop: CASSEQPHSSGIGSEQYF. Written as DNA, the CDR3 is TGTGCCAGCAGTGAGCAACCTCACTCTAGCGGGATAGGATCCGAGCAGTACTTC. V is TRBV6-1 and J is TRBJ2-7; 9 bases line up with TRBD2. Trimming removed 3 bases from V and 6 bases from J; junction bases left unmatched: 18. The germline V gene encodes CDR1 MNHNS and CDR2 SASEGT. There are 18 residues in the CDR3.

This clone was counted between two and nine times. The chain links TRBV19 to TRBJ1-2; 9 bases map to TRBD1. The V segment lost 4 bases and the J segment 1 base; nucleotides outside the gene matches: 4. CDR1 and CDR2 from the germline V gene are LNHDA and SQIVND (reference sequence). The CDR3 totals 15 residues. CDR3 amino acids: CASSKWDRVNYGYTF. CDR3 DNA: TGTGCCAGTAGTAAGTGGGACAGGGTTAACTATGGCTACACCTTC.

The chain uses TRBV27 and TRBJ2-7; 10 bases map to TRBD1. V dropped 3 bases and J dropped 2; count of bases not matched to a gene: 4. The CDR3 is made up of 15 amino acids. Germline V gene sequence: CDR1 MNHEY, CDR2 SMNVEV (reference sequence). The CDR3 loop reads CASSLETGGPYEQYF. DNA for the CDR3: TGTGCCAGCAGTTTGGAGACAGGGGGCCCCTACGAGCAGTACTTC.

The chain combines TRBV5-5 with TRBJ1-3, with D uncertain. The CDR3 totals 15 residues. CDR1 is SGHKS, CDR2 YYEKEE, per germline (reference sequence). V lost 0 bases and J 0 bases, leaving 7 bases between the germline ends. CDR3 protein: CASSLDLGSGNTIYF. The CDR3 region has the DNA TGTGCCAGCAGCTTGGACCTCGGCTCTGGAAACACCATATATTTT.

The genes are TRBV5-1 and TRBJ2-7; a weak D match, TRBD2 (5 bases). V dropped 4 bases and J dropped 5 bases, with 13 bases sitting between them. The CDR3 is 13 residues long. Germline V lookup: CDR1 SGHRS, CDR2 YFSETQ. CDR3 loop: CASSQHAGNEQYF. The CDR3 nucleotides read TGCGCCAGCAGCCAGCACGCGGGTAACGAGCAGTACTTC. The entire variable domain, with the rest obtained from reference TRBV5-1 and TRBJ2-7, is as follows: KAGVTQTPRYLIKTRGQQVTLSCSPISGHRSVSWYQQTPGQGLQFLFEYFSETQRNKGNFPGRFSGRQFSNSRSEMNVSTLELGDSALYLCASSQHAGNEQYFGPGTRLTVT.

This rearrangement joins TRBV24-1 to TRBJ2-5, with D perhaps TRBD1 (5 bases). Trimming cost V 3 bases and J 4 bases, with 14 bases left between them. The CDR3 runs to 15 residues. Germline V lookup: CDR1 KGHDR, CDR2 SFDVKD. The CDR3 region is CATSDITGDGETQYF. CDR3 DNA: TGTGCCACCAGTGATATTACAGGAGACGGAGAGACCCAGTACTTC.

The CDR3 bases are TGTGCCAGCAGCTCATCAGGGGGCCTGAACACTGAAGCTTTCTTT. Protein sequence: CASSSSGGLNTEAFF. The chain is built from TRBV9 and TRBJ1-1; the match to TRBD1 covers 8 bases. The CDR3 length is 15 residues. Per germline, CDR1 SGDLS and CDR2 YYNGEE. V gave up 4 bases and J gave up 0 bases; unmatched junction bases: 5. The full variable domain, its missing parts supplied by reference TRBV9 and TRBJ1-1, is DSGVTQTPKHLITATGQRVTLRCSPRSGDLSVYWYQQSLDQGLQFLIQYYNGEERAKGNILERFSAQQFPDLHSELNLSSLELGDSALYFCASSSSGGLNTEAFFGQGTRLTVV.

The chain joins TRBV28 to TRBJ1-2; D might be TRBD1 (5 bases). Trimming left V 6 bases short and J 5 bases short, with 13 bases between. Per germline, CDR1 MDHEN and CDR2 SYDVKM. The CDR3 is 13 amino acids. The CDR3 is CASRTGVGYGYTF. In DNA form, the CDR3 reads TGTGCCAGCAGAACGGGGGTGGGGTATGGCTACACCTTC.

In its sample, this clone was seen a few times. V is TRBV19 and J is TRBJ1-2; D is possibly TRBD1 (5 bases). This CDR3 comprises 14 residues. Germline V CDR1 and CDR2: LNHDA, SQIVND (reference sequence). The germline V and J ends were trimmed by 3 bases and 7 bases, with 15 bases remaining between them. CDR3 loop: CASSIARDSFGYTF. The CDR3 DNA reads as TGTGCCAGTAGTATTGCCAGGGATTCCTTTGGCTACACCTTC.

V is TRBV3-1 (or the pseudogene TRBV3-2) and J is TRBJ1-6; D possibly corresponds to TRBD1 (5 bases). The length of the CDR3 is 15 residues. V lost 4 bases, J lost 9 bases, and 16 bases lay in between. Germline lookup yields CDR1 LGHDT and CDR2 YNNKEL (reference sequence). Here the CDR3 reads CASSLGLGTVSPLHF. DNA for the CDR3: TGTGCCAGCAGCCTAGGGTTAGGGACTGTTTCACCCCTCCACTTT.

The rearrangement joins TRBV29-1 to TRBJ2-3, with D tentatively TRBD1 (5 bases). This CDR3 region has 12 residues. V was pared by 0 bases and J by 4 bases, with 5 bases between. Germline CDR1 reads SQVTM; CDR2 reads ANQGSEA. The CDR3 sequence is CSVEEGPDTQYF. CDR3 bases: TGCAGCGTTGAAGAGGGGCCAGATACGCAGTATTTT.

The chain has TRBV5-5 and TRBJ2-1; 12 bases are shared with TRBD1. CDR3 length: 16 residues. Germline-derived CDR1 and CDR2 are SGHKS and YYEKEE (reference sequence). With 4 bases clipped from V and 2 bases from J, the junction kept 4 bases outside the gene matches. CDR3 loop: CASSRDRGRPYNEQFF. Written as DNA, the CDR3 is TGTGCCAGCAGCCGGGACAGGGGGCGCCCCTACAATGAGCAGTTCTTC.

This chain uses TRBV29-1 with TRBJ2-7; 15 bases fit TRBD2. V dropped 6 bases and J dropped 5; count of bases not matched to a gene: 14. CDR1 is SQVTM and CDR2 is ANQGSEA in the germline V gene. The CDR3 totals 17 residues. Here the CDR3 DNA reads TGCAGCGTGATTGGACTAGCGGGAGGGCCCGTAGCGCACGAGCAGTACTTC. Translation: CSVIGLAGGPVAHEQYF.

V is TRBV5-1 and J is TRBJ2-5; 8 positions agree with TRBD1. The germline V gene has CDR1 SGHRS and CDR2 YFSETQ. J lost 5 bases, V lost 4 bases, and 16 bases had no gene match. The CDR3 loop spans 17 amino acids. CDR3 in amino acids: CASSRRESGGFMETQYF. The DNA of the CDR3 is TGCGCCAGCAGCCGGAGGGAGTCAGGGGGCTTTATGGAGACCCAGTACTTC.

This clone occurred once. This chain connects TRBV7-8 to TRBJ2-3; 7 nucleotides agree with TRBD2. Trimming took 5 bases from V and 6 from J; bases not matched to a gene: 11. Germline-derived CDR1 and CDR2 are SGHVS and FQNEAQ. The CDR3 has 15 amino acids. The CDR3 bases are TGTGCCAGCAGCCGTAGGGACTACGGTCCCGATACGCAGTATTTT. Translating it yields CASSRRDYGPDTQYF.

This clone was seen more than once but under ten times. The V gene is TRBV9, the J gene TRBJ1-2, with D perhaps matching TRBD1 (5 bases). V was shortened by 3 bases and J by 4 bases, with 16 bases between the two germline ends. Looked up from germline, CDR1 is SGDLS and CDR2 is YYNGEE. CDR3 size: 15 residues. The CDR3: CASSAAGQGFYGYTF. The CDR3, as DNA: TGTGCCAGCAGCGCGGCGGGGCAGGGCTTCTATGGCTACACCTTC.

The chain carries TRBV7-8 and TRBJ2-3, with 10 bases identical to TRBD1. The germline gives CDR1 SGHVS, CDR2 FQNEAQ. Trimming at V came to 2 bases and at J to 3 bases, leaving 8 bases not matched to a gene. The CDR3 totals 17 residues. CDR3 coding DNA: TGTGCCAGCAGCTTAAACCCGGGACAGGGGAGGACAGATACGCAGTATTTT. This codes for CASSLNPGQGRTDTQYF.

The CDR3 here is CASIKVHTYEQYF. The CDR3 bases are TGTGCCAGCATCAAGGTCCACACCTACGAGCAGTACTTC. The J gene is TRBJ2-7, the V gene TRBV21-1; TRBD1 is taken as the D call from the table, unchecked against the DNA. TRBV21-1 is given as a pseudogene. The CDR3 length is 13 residues.

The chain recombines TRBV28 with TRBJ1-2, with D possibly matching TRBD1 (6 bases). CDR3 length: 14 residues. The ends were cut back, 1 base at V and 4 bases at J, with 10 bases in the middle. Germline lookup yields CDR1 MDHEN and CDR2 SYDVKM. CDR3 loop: CASSLSLGGYGYTF. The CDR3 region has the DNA TGTGCCAGCAGTTTATCTCTAGGGGGCTATGGCTACACCTTC.

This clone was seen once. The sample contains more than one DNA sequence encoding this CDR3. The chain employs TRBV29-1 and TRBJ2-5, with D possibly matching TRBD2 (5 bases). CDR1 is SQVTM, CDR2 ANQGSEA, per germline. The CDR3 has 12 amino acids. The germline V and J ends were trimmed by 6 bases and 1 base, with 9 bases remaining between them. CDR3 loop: CSVGGLQETQYF. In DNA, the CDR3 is TGCAGCGTCGGCGGACTCCAAGAGACCCAGTACTTC.

DNA for the CDR3: TGTGCCAGCTCACCTCAACCAGGCAACGATCGAAACACCATATATTTT. Encoded protein: CASSPQPGNDRNTIYF. The J gene is TRBJ1-3, the V gene TRBV18; no firm D call. V lost 3 bases and J 5 bases, leaving 17 bases between the germline ends. Per germline, CDR1 KGHSH and CDR2 LQKENI. CDR3 length: 16 residues.